This T cell receptor (beta chain) was captured by sequencing in a study of blood T cell repertoires in COVID-19 (dated by TCRdb to the early 2020s). About the investigation overall: Collaborator samples came from the United States, Italy and Spain and covered acute and convalescent phases of COVID-19. The prospective study material was composed of cDNA or gDNA derived from T cells, B-cell-depleted T cells, or PBMCs. The dataset comprised deeply sampled blood TCRbeta repertoires from subjects exposed to, actively infected with, or recovered from COVID-19. The repertoires were released in a freely available public database meant as a resource for research on the immune response to SARS-CoV-2. The samples were drawn from the first 160 participants of the ongoing ImmuneRACE study and from 1,200 or so subjects provided by 6 global collaborators. Nearly every sample came with metadata listing a de-identified subject ID, COVID-19 status, age in years and sex. Where available, HLA class I and class II types were obtained from metadata supplied by the sample provider rather than from assay-based typing.

Results the study describes overall, beyond this receptor: The amount of clinical and demographic metadata varied by source and participant and was provided uncurated.

Concerning this clone: Its specific antigen is unknown. Per-nucleotide qualities are absent, and no much larger clonotype sits a single base away.

TCRbeta CDR3 regions were amplified from genomic DNA by means of the immunoSEQ Assay, a bias-controlled multiplex PCR. From the authors' description of their analysis: The number of nucleated cells in each sample was estimated by amplification of reference gene primers within the assay. Sequence reads were collapsed and filtered to measure the absolute abundance of every unique TCRbeta CDR3 rearrangement. For each sample, productive Simpson clonality was calculated by taking the square root of Simpson's diversity index across productive rearrangements. TCRdb provides this immuneACCESS table in a form limited to in-frame rearrangements. Some clones are lacking; in checked studies, under half of them reflect an unresolved V gene, and why the rest are absent is not known. That table supplies the V and J calls and clone size; D and trimming were determined from the DNA. For this sample there are about 270,000 clones; roughly 86% appear just once. The ten biggest clones cover about 10% of the sample.

Taken from cysteine to phenylalanine, the CDR3 has 15 residues. Only CDR3 DNA is held: 45 bases, read in frame from base 1. Based on the germline V gene (reference sequence), the CDR1 and CDR2 sequences are LNHNV and YYDKDF. At the junction V is shortened by 3 bases and J by 1 base; bases outside the gene matches: 4. Collaborating institutions collected whole blood in K2EDTA tubes following their own protocols. Collaborator samples were shipped for TCRbeta analysis as frozen whole blood, isolated PBMCs, or DNA extracted from either sample type. The receptor was derived from a man aged 40-50 years with active or convalescent COVID-19. Sample: peripheral blood. Here the chain combines TRBV15 and TRBJ2-3; a stretch of 7 junction bases matches TRBD2. This receptor has the CDR3 CATSRGREGTDTQYF. The DNA is TGTGCCACCAGCAGGGGTCGGGAGGGCACAGATACGCAGTATTTT.